Included here is one TCR beta chain sequence, with context. This clone's antigen is unknown. There are no base qualities to consult, and no much larger clone falls within one base. These data are taken from a study of identifying expanded T cells in peripheral blood (dated by TCRdb to the late 2010s). Turning to the overall study: Separate aliquots of the same genomic DNA pool were sequenced to produce technical replicates, and four replicates were compared in pairs. Summary of the overall study and its limitations: Between technical replicates the binomial model flagged around 1.3 differentially abundant clones, whereas over roughly 2 weeks the binomial model flagged about 15 and over about 4 weeks around 20. Across all healthy-donor time intervals, the beta-binomial model significantly lowered both the number of clones called differentially abundant and the false-positive rate. In all healthy donors, the variance in clone template counts between samples taken roughly 14 days apart rose significantly as total template count increased. It was expected by the authors that biological variance in healthy repertoires might increase further over much longer intervals, such as months to years.

During the collection period, no infections or other immune events were recorded for the healthy donors. Healthy-donor blood repertoires served as a training cohort to calibrate time-dependent variance in a beta-binomial model of T-cell clone differential abundance. The training cohort comprised approximately ten healthy donors, 3 female and 7 male. On average the donors were approximately 43 years old, and their ages spanned about 29 to 64 years. Whole blood, obtained from a commercial supplier, was collected from each healthy donor at three time points spaced approximately 15 days apart. Genomic DNA was extracted from unsorted whole blood for immunosequencing. The immunoSEQ Assay, which relies on bias-controlled multiplex PCR amplification of genomic DNA, was used to profile TCRbeta CDR3 regions. Concerning the study's data processing: To quantify the absolute abundance of each unique TCRbeta CDR3 region, the sequences were collapsed and filtered. Differential abundance was assessed using a binomial (Fisher-equivalent) model and a beta-binomial model in which time-dependent variance fitted from healthy donors was added. Clones with fewer than 5 combined templates were removed, and differential abundance was called for clones with a Benjamini-Hochberg FDR below 0.01. The form v = (b*log(k)+a)^2 was used to model beta-binomial variance as a function of total template count across the two samples. TCRdb holds this immuneACCESS table with in-frame rearrangements only. Some clones are missing; in checked studies, unresolved V genes explain under half, and the rest has no known cause. The V and J calls and clone size come from that table; D and trimming were worked out from the DNA. Here the sample has approximately 90,000 clones; roughly 86% occur a single time. The ten largest make up about 3.9% of the sample.

At the junction V is shortened by 4 bases and J by 1 base; bases outside the gene matches: 5. Taken from the germline V gene, the CDR1 and CDR2 loops are SGHTA and FQGTGA. From cysteine to phenylalanine, the CDR3 is 15 amino acids long. Of the read, only the CDR3 DNA is kept; its 45 bases are in frame from base 1. The clonotype was recovered from a person between 18 and 69 years old in good health. Sequences were obtained from blood. Recombination joined TRBV7-3 with TRBJ2-3; TRBD2 agrees with 7 junctional bases. The CDR3 reads CASSSFRGGTDTQYF. The nucleotide sequence reads TGTGCCAGCAGCTCGTTTCGGGGGGGCACAGATACGCAGTATTTT.